This is a list of T cell receptor beta chains from one sample in a study of blood T cells in healthy people across ages. TCRdb used MiXCR to reprocess the 5' RACE reads, holding one entry per CDR3 protein. The table has 1 million or so distinct CDR3 sequences, 40% to 45% seen once. Sequences were obtained from blood. These receptor sequences come from a woman aged 55-75 years in good health. Both conserved end residues are part of each CDR3. D genes are given only for firm matches. Clone size is given for some rows only: seen once, a few or many times, or a class if the clone is expanded.

J: TRBJ2-5; D: NA; size: NA; V: TRBV28; CDR3: CASGGLRWYF; DNA: TGTGCCAGCGGGGGTTTACGGTGGTACTTC
J: TRBJ2-1; D: NA; size: NA; V: TRBV9; CDR3: CASSVNTGSYNEQFF; DNA: TGTGCCAGCAGCGTGAACACCGGGTCCTACAATGAGCAGTTCTTC
J: TRBJ2-7; D: TRBD2; size: NA; V: TRBV14; CDR3: CASSPKGLAGVAEQYF; DNA: TGTGCCAGCAGCCCCAAGGGGCTAGCGGGAGTTGCCGAGCAGTACTTC
J: TRBJ2-7; D: TRBD1; size: once; V: TRBV24-1; CDR3: CATSDPATGVCEQYF; DNA: TGTGCCACCAGTGACCCGGCGACAGGGGTCTGCGAGCAGTACTTC
J: TRBJ1-2; D: NA; size: NA; V: TRBV5-1; CDR3: CASSFGRNANYGYTF; DNA: TGCGCCAGCAGCTTTGGGCGGAACGCTAACTATGGCTACACCTTC
J: TRBJ1-4; D: NA; size: once; V: TRBV30; CDR3: CAWSVTREKLFF; DNA: TGTGCCTGGAGTGTAACCCGTGAAAAACTGTTTTTT
J: TRBJ2-1; D: TRBD2; size: NA; V: TRBV5-8; CDR3: CASSRSGSGSLEQFF; DNA: TGTGCCAGCAGCCGATCGGGTAGCGGGAGTCTTGAGCAGTTCTTC
J: TRBJ2-3; D: TRBD2; size: few; V: TRBV7-3; CDR3: CASSDAPGLAFSTDTQYF; DNA: TGTGCCAGCAGCGACGCCCCGGGACTAGCGTTTAGCACAGATACGCAGTATTTT
J: TRBJ2-1; D: TRBD2; size: NA; V: TRBV20-1; CDR3: CSARAGGPNEQFF; DNA: TGCAGTGCTCGGGCGGGAGGTCCCAATGAGCAGTTCTTC
J: TRBJ2-3; D: TRBD1; size: NA; V: TRBV11-2; CDR3: CASSLPTDREARNTQYF; DNA: TGTGCCAGCAGCTTACCCACCGACAGGGAAGCCAGAAATACGCAGTATTTT
J: TRBJ2-5; D: NA; size: NA; V: TRBV9; CDR3: CASSFGGAERPQYF; DNA: TGTGCCAGCAGCTTCGGAGGCGCGGAGAGGCCCCAGTACTTC
J: TRBJ1-4; D: TRBD1; size: NA; V: TRBV5-1; CDR3: CASSGSGTGYEKLFF; DNA: TGCGCCAGCAGCGGTTCCGGGACAGGCTATGAAAAACTGTTTTTT
J: TRBJ1-2; D: TRBD1; size: NA; V: TRBV4-1; CDR3: CASSPGTGEDYLWGYTF; DNA: TGCGCCAGCAGCCCCGGGACAGGGGAAGACTATCTATGGGGCTACACCTTC
J: TRBJ2-3; D: NA; size: few; V: TRBV6-6; CDR3: CASSWPGDTQYF; DNA: TGTGCCAGCAGCTGGCCAGGAGATACGCAGTATTTT
J: TRBJ1-1; D: NA; size: NA; V: TRBV13; CDR3: CASSFRAGNTEAFF; DNA: TGTGCCAGCAGCTTCAGGGCAGGGAACACTGAAGCTTTCTTT
J: TRBJ1-5; D: TRBD1; size: few; V: TRBV20-1; CDR3: CSAPIQGRDSNQPQHF; DNA: TGCAGTGCTCCTATACAGGGGCGAGATAGCAATCAGCCCCAGCATTTT
J: TRBJ2-1; D: TRBD1; size: NA; V: TRBV20-1; CDR3: CSALRIGTGLFF; DNA: TGCAGTGCGTTACGGATCGGGACAGGGCTGTTCTTC
J: TRBJ2-4; D: TRBD2; size: few; V: TRBV12-3/TRBV12-4; CDR3: CASTSGRRDDIQYF; DNA: TGTGCCAGCACTAGCGGGAGACGGGATGACATTCAGTACTTC
J: TRBJ1-1; D: NA; size: NA; V: TRBV30; CDR3: CAWGITGGFTEAFF; DNA: TGTGCCTGGGGGATTACGGGGGGCTTCACTGAAGCTTTCTTT
J: TRBJ2-7; D: NA; size: NA; V: TRBV5-1; CDR3: CASSLVETGLGHEQYF; DNA: TGCGCCAGCAGCTTAGTCGAAACAGGGTTGGGGCACGAGCAGTACTTC
J: TRBJ2-3; D: TRBD2; size: NA; V: TRBV9; CDR3: CASSALAGGSTDTQYF; DNA: TGTGCCAGCAGCGCCTTAGCGGGAGGGAGCACAGATACGCAGTATTTT
J: TRBJ1-1; D: NA; size: once; V: TRBV29-1; CDR3: CSAGENTEAFF; DNA: TGCAGCGCAGGGGAGAACACTGAAGCTTTCTTT
J: TRBJ2-1; D: NA; size: NA; V: TRBV6-6; CDR3: CASSYPSPAGPYNEQFF; DNA: TGTGCCAGCAGTTACCCTAGTCCGGCAGGGCCCTACAATGAGCAGTTCTTC
J: TRBJ2-1; D: TRBD1; size: NA; V: TRBV24-1; CDR3: CATSDPTGTGRNEQFF; DNA: TGTGCCACCAGTGACCCCACCGGGACAGGGAGAAATGAGCAGTTCTTC
J: TRBJ1-4; D: NA; size: NA; V: TRBV3-1; CDR3: CASSNTGLEEKLFF; DNA: TGTGCCAGCAGCAATACAGGGTTAGAGGAAAAACTGTTTTTT
J: TRBJ2-3; D: NA; size: NA; V: TRBV20-1; CDR3: CSASGAGWADTDTQYF; DNA: TGCAGTGCTAGCGGGGCGGGCTGGGCGGACACAGATACGCAGTATTTT
J: TRBJ2-2; D: TRBD2; size: many; V: TRBV7-2; CDR3: CASSPLAGAGELFF; DNA: TGTGCCAGCAGCCCTCTAGCGGGAGCTGGGGAGCTGTTTTTT
J: TRBJ1-1; D: NA; size: NA; V: TRBV7-9; CDR3: CASSLDGPKNTEAFF; DNA: TGTGCCAGCAGCTTAGACGGACCAAAGAACACTGAAGCTTTCTTT
J: TRBJ2-5; D: NA; size: NA; V: TRBV20-1; CDR3: CSARALAWSEQYF; DNA: TGCAGTGCTAGAGCACTGGCTTGGAGTGAGCAGTACTTC
J: TRBJ2-1; D: TRBD1; size: NA; V: TRBV18; CDR3: CASSPKTGNEREQLF; DNA: TGTGCCAGCTCACCAAAGACAGGGAACGAGAGAGAGCAGTTATTC
J: TRBJ2-5; D: NA; size: NA; V: TRBV29-1; CDR3: CSVERKGGINEQYF; DNA: TGCAGCGTTGAAAGAAAGGGCGGGATCAATGAGCAGTACTTC
J: TRBJ2-3; D: NA; size: NA; V: TRBV4-2; CDR3: CASSQVTGDTQYF; DNA: TGTGCCAGCAGCCAAGTGACGGGAGATACGCAGTATTTT
J: TRBJ1-4; D: NA; size: NA; V: TRBV6-5; CDR3: CAIAEGANEKLFF; DNA: TGTGCCATCGCCGAGGGGGCTAATGAAAAACTGTTTTTT
J: TRBJ2-1; D: NA; size: few; V: TRBV29-1; CDR3: CSVLRTRGGSLKNEQFF; DNA: TGCAGCGTCCTCAGGACTAGAGGGGGATCTTTAAAGAATGAGCAGTTCTTC
J: TRBJ2-5; D: NA; size: NA; V: TRBV5-1; CDR3: CASRRERRQETQYF; DNA: TGCGCCAGCCGCCGGGAGCGGAGACAAGAGACCCAGTACTTC
J: TRBJ2-7; D: TRBD1; size: NA; V: TRBV20-1; CDR3: CSARHSGQGTHEQYF; DNA: TGCAGTGCTAGACATTCGGGACAGGGGACCCACGAGCAGTACTTC
J: TRBJ1-2; D: NA; size: NA; V: TRBV7-2; CDR3: CASTVDRNGGYTF; DNA: TGTGCCAGCACCGTCGACAGGAACGGTGGCTACACCTTC
J: TRBJ1-1; D: TRBD1; size: NA; V: TRBV5-1; CDR3: CASSLTQGANTEAFF; DNA: TGCGCCAGCAGCCTGACACAGGGGGCGAACACTGAAGCTTTCTTT
J: TRBJ2-7; D: NA; size: few; V: TRBV4-1; CDR3: CASSQSVTYEQYF; DNA: TGCGCCAGCAGCCAGTCAGTAACCTACGAGCAGTACTTC
J: TRBJ2-5; D: TRBD2; size: NA; V: TRBV20-1; CDR3: CSARAGGRSETQYF; DNA: TGCAGTGCTAGAGCCGGCGGGAGGTCAGAGACCCAGTACTTC
J: TRBJ2-7; D: NA; size: few; V: TRBV10-3; CDR3: CAISAPGTQGSLYEQYF; DNA: TGTGCCATCAGTGCCCCCGGGACCCAGGGATCGTTGTACGAGCAGTACTTC
J: TRBJ2-7; D: NA; size: NA; V: TRBV20-1; CDR3: CSALSKGGYEQYF; DNA: TGCAGTGCCCTAAGTAAAGGCGGTTACGAGCAGTACTTC
J: TRBJ2-7; D: NA; size: NA; V: TRBV15; CDR3: CATSRDLAKQYEQYF; DNA: TGTGCCACCAGCAGAGATTTGGCTAAGCAGTATGAGCAGTACTTC